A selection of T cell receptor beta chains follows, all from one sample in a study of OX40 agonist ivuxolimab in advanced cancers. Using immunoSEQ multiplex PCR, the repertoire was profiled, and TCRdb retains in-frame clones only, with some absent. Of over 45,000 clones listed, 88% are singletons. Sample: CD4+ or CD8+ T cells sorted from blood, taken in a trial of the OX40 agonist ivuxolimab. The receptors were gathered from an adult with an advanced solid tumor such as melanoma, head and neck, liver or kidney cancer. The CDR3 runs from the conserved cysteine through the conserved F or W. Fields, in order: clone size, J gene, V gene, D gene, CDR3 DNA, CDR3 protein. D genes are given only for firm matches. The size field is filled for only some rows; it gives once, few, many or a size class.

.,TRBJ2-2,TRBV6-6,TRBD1,TGTGCCAGCAATCGACAGGGGGGGAACACCGGGGAGCTGTTTTTT,CASNRQGGNTGELFF
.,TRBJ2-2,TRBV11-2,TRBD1,TGTGCCAGCAGCTTAGGCCGGGACAGGGGCACCGGGGAGCTGTTTTTT,CASSLGRDRGTGELFF
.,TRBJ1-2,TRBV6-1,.,TGTGCCAGCAGTGCACCAGCGAAAACCTTC,CASSAPAKTF
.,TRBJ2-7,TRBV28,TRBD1,TGTGCCAGCAGGTCGCCCGGGACAGGGGGGTACGAGCAGTACTTC,CASRSPGTGGYEQYF
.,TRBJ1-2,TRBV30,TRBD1,TGTGCCTGGACCGCCCGGGACAGGCTAAAAGGCCATGGCTACACCTTC,CAWTARDRLKGHGYTF
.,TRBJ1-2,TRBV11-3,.,TGTGCCAGCAGCTCGGCGGACTATGGCTACACCTTC,CASSSADYGYTF
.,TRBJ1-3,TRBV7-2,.,TGTGCCAGCAGCTTACCTCCAGGAAACACCATATATTTT,CASSLPPGNTIYF
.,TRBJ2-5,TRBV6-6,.,TGTGCCAGCAGTTACTCACAGGGAAGGCAAGAGACCCAGTACTTC,CASSYSQGRQETQYF
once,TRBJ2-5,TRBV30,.,TGTGCCTGGAGGGACAGTTTTTATCAAGAGACCCAGTACTTC,CAWRDSFYQETQYF
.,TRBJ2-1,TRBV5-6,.,TGTGCCAGCAGCAACTGGCCGGGGTTGGATGAGCAGTTCTTC,CASSNWPGLDEQFF
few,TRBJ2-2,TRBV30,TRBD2,TGTGCCTGGAGGACTAGCGGGAACGGGGAGCTGTTTTTT,CAWRTSGNGELFF
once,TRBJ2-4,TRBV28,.,TGTGCCAGCAGTTCCAATAGCGCCCTGGGTGTGGACATTCAGTACTTC,CASSSNSALGVDIQYF
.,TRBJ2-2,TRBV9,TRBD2,TGTGCCAGCAACCCCGACGGGGGGAAACGAACCGGGGAGCTGTTTTTT,CASNPDGGKRTGELFF
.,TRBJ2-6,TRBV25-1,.,TGTGCCAGTTCCGGGACGGATGGGACCTCTGGGGCCAACGTCCTGACTTTC,CASSGTDGTSGANVLTF
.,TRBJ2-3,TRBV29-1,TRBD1,TGCAGCGTAGGGGACAGACTTTCTGGAGATACGCAGTATTTT,CSVGDRLSGDTQYF
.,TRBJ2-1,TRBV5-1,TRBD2,TGCGCCAGCCAACCCCCGGGACTAGCGGCCAATGAGCAGTTCTTC,CASQPPGLAANEQFF